The clone carrying this T cell receptor beta chain has at least ten counts. Its target is unknown. Quantitative 5'-RACE was performed with molecular barcodes, and it yielded the TCR beta libraries. TCRdb reprocessed the 5' RACE reads via MiXCR and lists one record per CDR3 protein. The profile shows roughly 120,000 distinct CDR3 sequences, roughly an eighth of them singletons. CDR1 is MNHEY, CDR2 SVGEGT, per germline. V lost 4 bases and J lost 0; bases outside the gene matches: 1. CDR3 length: 15 residues. The sample comes from a study of CD8 T cells in ankylosing spondylitis. Study-wide results and caveats: Matched synovial fluid from ankylosing spondylitis patients was reported to be enriched for disease-linked clones.

The chain employs TRBV6-2 or TRBV6-3 and TRBJ2-2, with 8 bases fitting TRBD1. The sequence was collected from a female donor with ankylosing spondylitis or in good health (not recorded which). The sample consisted of blood, either unsorted or a sorted T cell fraction (not recorded which). DNA of the CDR3: TGTGCCAGCAGTTTGACAGGGGCGAACACCGGGGAGCTGTTTTTT. This sequence encodes CASSLTGANTGELFF.